The text below deals with one T cell receptor (beta chain). This sample was taken from a study of shared clonotypes between healthy human individuals. Study summary: Each donor had three CD4 naive, three CD4 memory, two CD8 naive and one CD8 memory plate.

Per the germline V gene, CDR1 is SEHNR and CDR2 is FQNEAQ (reference sequence). V lost 2 bases and J lost 2, with 10 bases in between. The CDR3 is 15 amino acids. CD45RO-negative, CCR7-positively selected cells formed the naive CD8 fraction, excluding terminally differentiated effector memory CD45RA+ cells. Template for every sorted-subset replicate PCR totaled about 0.2 ug DNA, roughly 30,000 T cell genomes. Data came from immunoSEQ multiplex PCR; TCRdb stores just in-frame clones and leaves some out. In the table there are 550,000 to 650,000 clones, approximately 96% of which are singletons. This sequence was found in a woman in her 30s in good health. The chain carries TRBV7-9 and TRBJ2-1; TRBD2 might be the D (6 bases). The material sequenced was naive CD8+ T cells sorted from blood. CDR3 loop: CASSLRAGTYNEQFF. The CDR3, as DNA: TGTGCCAGCAGCTTAAGGGCGGGAACCTACAATGAGCAGTTCTTC.